Below are 14 T cell receptor beta chains sequenced from a single sample in a study of breast tumors, draining lymph nodes, adjacent tissues. Samples came from axillary lymph nodes draining the breast cancer. Each CDR3 protein is one row after TCRdb ran MiXCR on the multiplex PCR reads. The sample carries 100,000 or so distinct CDR3 sequences, 21% recorded once. Sequencing input: axillary lymph node tissue. These receptors were taken from a female donor with breast cancer. Some clones in this sample may be carry-over from other donors' samples.

On this clonotype itself: Possible read error: a much larger clone is one base away. The chain links TRBV13 to TRBJ2-1; TRBD2 matches 12 bases. The CDR3 is 16 residues long. Looked up from germline, CDR1 is PRHDT and CDR2 is FYEKMQ (reference sequence). With V trimmed by 5 bases and J by 9 bases, 11 bases remained unmatched. The chain's CDR3 is CASSTLASGGAGEQFF. The CDR3 nucleotides are TGTGCCAGCAGCACCCTTGCTAGCGGGGGGGCCGGTGAGCAGTTCTTC.

This clonotype was detected ten times or more. The chain recombines TRBV5-6 with TRBJ2-4; 9 positions match TRBD1. CDR3 length: 16 residues. V lost 4 bases, J lost 3 bases, and 8 bases stayed unmatched. Germline CDR1 and CDR2: SGHDT and YYEEEE. The CDR3: CASSPGTGWVKNIQYF. CDR3 nucleotides: TGTGCCAGCAGCCCCGGGACAGGGTGGGTCAAAAACATTCAGTACTTC.

This clonotype was counted ten times or more. The rearrangement uses TRBV6-1 and TRBJ1-6; D may be TRBD1 (5 bases). Trimming pared 1 base from V and 11 bases from J, leaving 12 bases between. In germline, CDR1 is MNHNS, CDR2 SASEGT. There are 14 residues in the CDR3. CDR3 sequence reads: CASSEGLRGTPLHF. In DNA form, the CDR3 reads TGTGCCAGCAGTGAAGGTTTGAGGGGCACACCCCTCCACTTT.

At least ten counts were recorded for this clonotype. The V call is TRBV6-5, the J call TRBJ2-3, with 8 positions matching TRBD1. This CDR3 is built from 14 residues. Trimming took 5 bases from V and 6 from J; bases not matched to a gene: 7. Germline-derived CDR1 and CDR2 are MNHEY and SVGAGI. The CDR3 reads CASSDTGGLDTQYF. The CDR3 bases are TGTGCCAGCAGTGATACAGGGGGTTTGGATACGCAGTATTTT.

This clonotype was counted at least ten times. The rearrangement uses TRBV28 and TRBJ1-6, with 7 bases fitting TRBD1. J gave up 10 bases and V 6 bases, and 15 bases lay outside the gene matches. Germline-derived CDR1 and CDR2 are MDHEN and SYDVKM. The CDR3 is 16 residues long. The CDR3 spells CASRPMTGPGRSPLHF. The CDR3 bases are TGTGCCAGCAGGCCAATGACAGGGCCAGGTCGGTCACCCCTCCACTTT.

This clonotype was observed many times. The chain has TRBV27 and TRBJ2-7, with TRBD2 matching over 12 bases. This CDR3 has 16 amino acids. Per germline, CDR1 MNHEY and CDR2 SMNVEV (reference sequence). V trimming: 5 bases; J trimming: 4 bases; junction bases outside the gene matches: 9. CDR3: CASSPRRTSGAYEQYF. Here the CDR3 DNA reads TGTGCCAGCAGTCCTCGCCGGACTAGCGGGGCATACGAGCAGTACTTC.

In this sample, this clonotype turned up many times. The chain has TRBV12-3 or TRBV12-4 and TRBJ1-5; 8 bases align to TRBD1. The V gene end was trimmed by 6 bases and the J gene end by 0 bases; junction bases not matched to a gene: 13. CDR3 size: 18 residues. CDR3 protein: CASRRLQGGIYSNQPQHF. The CDR3 DNA is TGTGCCAGCAGACGTTTACAGGGGGGGATTTATAGCAATCAGCCCCAGCATTTT.

This clonotype has ten or more counts. The chain uses TRBV30 and TRBJ1-2; a possible D gene is TRBD1 (5 bases). The germline V gene has CDR1 GTSNPN and CDR2 SVGIG (reference sequence). This CDR3 spans 13 amino acids. Trimming stripped 0 bases from V and 8 bases from J, with 13 bases between. The CDR3 reads CAWSVGGGDGYTF. The CDR3 DNA reads TGTGCCTGGAGTGTTGGGGGGGGGGACGGCTACACCTTC.

This clonotype was seen more than once but under ten times. This rearrangement joins TRBV6-5 to TRBJ2-5; 7 bases match TRBD2. With V trimmed by 0 bases and J by 1 base, 8 bases remained unmatched. The CDR3 is 17 residues long. The germline V gene has CDR1 MNHEY and CDR2 SVGAGI. CDR3: CASSYSSWGGSQETQYF. The CDR3 DNA reads TGTGCCAGCAGTTACTCATCATGGGGGGGTTCCCAAGAGACCCAGTACTTC.

This clonotype was observed many times. The CDR3 DNA reads as TGTGCCAGCAGTTTAGGGCGCTCTGGAAACACCATATATTTT. Protein: CASSLGRSGNTIYF. This chain links TRBV27 with TRBJ1-3; D gene unclear. The CDR3 contains 14 residues. Per the germline V gene, CDR1 is MNHEY and CDR2 is SMNVEV (reference sequence). Deletions cut 2 bases from V and 0 bases from J, with 5 bases between.

This clonotype has ten or more counts. The V call is TRBV20-1, the J call TRBJ2-1, with 8 positions matching TRBD2. The CDR3 consists of 13 residues. Germline V gives CDR1 DFQATT, CDR2 SNEGSKA (reference sequence). V was clipped by 6 bases and J by 3 bases; unmatched bases: 4. The CDR3 region is CSAESGSYNEQFF. Written as DNA, the CDR3 is TGCAGTGCGGAGAGCGGGAGCTACAATGAGCAGTTCTTC.

Many counts were recorded for this clonotype. This chain links TRBV10-3 with TRBJ2-7; 11 positions agree with TRBD1. The CDR3 runs to 15 residues. Germline-derived CDR1 and CDR2 are ENHRY and SYGVKD. With V trimmed by 0 bases and J by 6 bases, 4 bases remained unmatched. The CDR3: CAISESGQGAFEQYF. CDR3 nucleotide sequence: TGTGCCATCAGTGAGTCAGGACAGGGGGCATTCGAGCAGTACTTC.

In this sample, this clonotype turned up many times. One junction end does not reproduce the germline sequence, and a read error may be involved. CDR3 in DNA: TGTGCCAGCAGCCCCGACAGCCTCTACTCCTACAAGCAGTACTTC. Translation: CASSPDSLYSYKQYF. The V and J genes are TRBV6-5 and TRBJ2-7, with a possible D match to TRBD1 (5 bases). CDR3 length: 15 residues. Looked up from germline, CDR1 is MNHEY and CDR2 is SVGAGI.

This clonotype appeared a few times. The CDR3 DNA sequence: TGTGCCAGCAGAAGACAGGGTCTGACCAATCAGCCCCAGCATTTT. Translation gives CASRRQGLTNQPQHF. The genes are TRBV28 and TRBJ1-5; 7 positions match TRBD1. Trimming removed 6 bases from V and 3 bases from J; junction bases left unmatched: 8. The CDR3 has 15 amino acids. Germline V gives CDR1 MDHEN, CDR2 SYDVKM.